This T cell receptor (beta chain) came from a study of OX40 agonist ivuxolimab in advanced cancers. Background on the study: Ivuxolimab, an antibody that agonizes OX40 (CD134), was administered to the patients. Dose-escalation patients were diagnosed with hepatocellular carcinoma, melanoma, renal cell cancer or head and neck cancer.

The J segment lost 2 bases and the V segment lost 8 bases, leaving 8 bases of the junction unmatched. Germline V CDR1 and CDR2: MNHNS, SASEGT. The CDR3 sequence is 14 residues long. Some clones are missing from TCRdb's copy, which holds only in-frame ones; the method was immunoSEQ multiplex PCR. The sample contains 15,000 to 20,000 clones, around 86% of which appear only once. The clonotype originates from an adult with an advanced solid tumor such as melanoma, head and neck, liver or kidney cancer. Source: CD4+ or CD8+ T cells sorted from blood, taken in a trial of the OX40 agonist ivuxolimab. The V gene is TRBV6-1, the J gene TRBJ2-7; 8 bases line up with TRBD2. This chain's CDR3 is CASAPIGGAYEQYF. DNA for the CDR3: TGTGCCAGCGCACCAATCGGGGGGGCCTACGAGCAGTACTTC.